This is a list of T cell receptor beta chains from one sample in a study of graft-versus-host responses after intestinal transplantation. What these receptors recognize is not known. Profiling relied on immunoSEQ multiplex PCR, and the TCRdb table lists in-frame clones only, not all of them. The sample records fewer than 120,000 clones, 90% to 95% being singletons. The sequenced sample was unstimulated CD8+ T cells sorted from spleen or lymph node cells, obtained before intestinal transplant. The receptors were gathered from a human donor who received an intestinal transplant. The CDR3 runs from the conserved cysteine through the conserved F or W. The order of the fields is D gene, J gene, clone size, V gene, CDR3 DNA, CDR3 protein. The D gene is left open where the match is weak. Clone sizes are given selectively: once, few, many, or a class where the clone is expanded.

>NA|TRBJ2-5|NA|TRBV5-6
TGTGCCAGCAGCTTCGACGGTAATGGGGAGCAGTACTTC
CASSFDGNGEQYF
>NA|TRBJ2-1|NA|TRBV16
TGTGCCAGCAGCCCCATGGACACCTACAATGAGCAGTTCTTC
CASSPMDTYNEQFF
>TRBD2|TRBJ2-7|once|TRBV27
TGTGCCAGCGCCAGGGCTAGCGGCACCTACGAGCAGTACTTC
CASARASGTYEQYF
>NA|TRBJ2-7|NA|TRBV27
TGTGCCAGCCCACGAGGGGGGCCGCCCTACGAGCAGTACTTC
CASPRGGPPYEQYF
>NA|TRBJ1-2|NA|TRBV29-1
TGCAGCGTTGATATAGGGGCGTCTGGCTACACCTTC
CSVDIGASGYTF
>NA|TRBJ2-7|NA|TRBV29-1
TGCAGCGTCCTCCCGCAGGGCATTAGGAACGAGCAGTACTTC
CSVLPQGIRNEQYF
>TRBD1|TRBJ2-7|NA|TRBV27
TGTGCCAGCAGTTTATCGGGGACAGATACCTACGAGCAGTACTTC
CASSLSGTDTYEQYF
>NA|TRBJ2-1|NA|TRBV6-5
TGTGCCAGCAGTTACCCTGCGCCTGGCAATGAGCAGTTCTTC
CASSYPAPGNEQFF
>TRBD1|TRBJ1-1|NA|TRBV10-3
TGTGCCGTTACTCCGGGACAGGGGTTGACTGAAGCTTTCTTT
CAVTPGQGLTEAFF
>NA|TRBJ2-5|NA|TRBV29-1
TGCAGCGTTGTTAGAGGCGAAGGTGGAGAGACCCAGTACTTC
CSVVRGEGGETQYF
>TRBD1|TRBJ2-2|NA|TRBV7-8
TGTGCCAGCAGCTTATTTAGGACAGGGACAGCCACCGGGGAGCTGTTTTTT
CASSLFRTGTATGELFF
>TRBD1|TRBJ1-2|NA|TRBV25-1
TGTGCCAGCATGGGTGACAGGGGGTCCTATGGCTACACCTTC
CASMGDRGSYGYTF
>TRBD1|TRBJ1-2|NA|TRBV5-1
TGCGCCAGCAGACTACAGGGGACTAACTATGGCTACACCTTC
CASRLQGTNYGYTF
>NA|TRBJ1-1|NA|TRBV6-1
TGTGCCAGCGGCCGGGGAAACAGGGCGGGCACTGAAGCTTTCTTT
CASGRGNRAGTEAFF
>NA|TRBJ2-3|NA|TRBV21-1
TGTGCCAGACGGGATCGCACAGATACGCAGTATTTT
CARRDRTDTQYF
>NA|TRBJ2-3|NA|TRBV11-1
TGTGCCAGCAGCCAGGAGGGGACCGGCACAGATACGCAGTATTTT
CASSQEGTGTDTQYF
>TRBD2|TRBJ2-1|NA|TRBV28
TGTGCCAGCAGTTTCCCACTAGCGGGGTACAATGAGCAGTTCTTC
CASSFPLAGYNEQFF
>TRBD2|TRBJ2-7|NA|TRBV29-1
TGCAGCGTTGAAAGCGGGAACTCCTACGAGCAGTACTTC
CSVESGNSYEQYF
>NA|TRBJ1-5|NA|TRBV11-2
TGTGCCAGCAGCTTAATGTCTCGGGGGAATCAGCCCCAGCATTTT
CASSLMSRGNQPQHF
>TRBD1|TRBJ2-1|NA|TRBV19
TGTGCCAGTAGTGGGTGGGGACCTAGACAGGGCATAATAAACAATGAGCAGTTCTTC
CASSGWGPRQGIINNEQFF
>NA|TRBJ2-1|NA|TRBV14
TGTGCCAGCAGCCCTAGGGGGAGGGGCTACAATGAGCAGTTCTTC
CASSPRGRGYNEQFF
>TRBD1|TRBJ2-7|NA|TRBV5-6
TGTGCCAGCAGTTTCTGGGTAGGGGGCAGCTACGAGCAGTACTTC
CASSFWVGGSYEQYF
>TRBD2|TRBJ2-1|NA|TRBV19
TGTGCCTCGGGAGGGAGAGGGAGTGGTGAGCAGTTCTTC
CASGGRGSGEQFF
>NA|TRBJ2-7|NA|TRBV5-8
TGTGCCAGCAGCTTGGCCGGGAGAACAGGGCATGAAGAGCAGTACTTC
CASSLAGRTGHEEQYF
>NA|TRBJ2-7|few|TRBV5-8
TGTGCCAGCAGCTTGGGGCTTTACGAGCAGTACTTC
CASSLGLYEQYF
>TRBD1|TRBJ2-3|NA|TRBV15
TGTGCCACCAGCAGCGACCGCGGGACAGGGGGACTTGCAGATACGCAGTATTTT
CATSSDRGTGGLADTQYF
>NA|TRBJ2-1|NA|TRBV7-9
TGTGCCAGCAGCTTAGTCTTCCATCCCGAGCAGTTCTTC
CASSLVFHPEQFF
>TRBD1|TRBJ2-3|NA|TRBV27
TGTGCCAGCACCTCGGGGACAGGGGTCAATACGCAGTATTTT
CASTSGTGVNTQYF
>TRBD2|TRBJ2-1|NA|TRBV6-4
TGTGCCAGCAGTGAAGGGACTAGCGGCAATGAGCAGTTCTTC
CASSEGTSGNEQFF
>TRBD1|TRBJ1-1|NA|TRBV5-1
TGCGCCAGCAGCAACAAGGGACAGGGGGGCACTGAAGCTTTCTTT
CASSNKGQGGTEAFF
>NA|TRBJ2-7|NA|TRBV27
TGTGCCAGCAGTTTTAGCCTCCTCTACGAGCAGTACTTC
CASSFSLLYEQYF
>NA|TRBJ1-1|NA|TRBV28
TGTGCCAGCAGGCCCAACAGGGCCCCTGAAGCTTTCTTT
CASRPNRAPEAFF
>NA|TRBJ2-2|once|TRBV10-3
TGTGCCATCAGTGACCTAGTCCCCGGGGAGCTGTTTTTT
CAISDLVPGELFF
>NA|TRBJ1-1|NA|TRBV30
TGTGCCTGGAGGGTCTTCTCCCTGAACACTGAAGCTTTCTTT
CAWRVFSLNTEAFF
>TRBD1|TRBJ1-1|few|TRBV10-1
TGCGCCAGCAGTGAGCGATTGACAGGGGGGAACACTGAAGCTTTCTTT
CASSERLTGGNTEAFF
>NA|TRBJ1-1|NA|TRBV7-9
TGTGCCAGCAGCTTAGGAGAATTTGAAGCTTTCTTT
CASSLGEFEAFF
>NA|TRBJ1-1|NA|TRBV29-1
TGCAGCGTTGAAAAGGGGCCCTCAAACACTGAAGCTTTCTTT
CSVEKGPSNTEAFF
>NA|TRBJ1-4|NA|TRBV11-2
TGTGCCAGCAGTCACAACCGGGACGGAGTATATAATGAAAAACTGTTTTTT
CASSHNRDGVYNEKLFF
>TRBD1|TRBJ2-5|NA|TRBV27
TGTGCCAGCAGTTCACCCCAGGGGGCGCATGAGACCCAGTACTTC
CASSSPQGAHETQYF
>NA|TRBJ1-5|NA|TRBV6-5
TGTGCCAGCAGTTACCAGGGGAATCAGCCCCAGCATTTT
CASSYQGNQPQHF
>NA|TRBJ1-2|NA|TRBV4-1
TGCGCCAGCAGCCAAGGGCCGGGGGACTATGGCTACACCTTC
CASSQGPGDYGYTF
>NA|TRBJ2-5|NA|TRBV6-1
TGTGCCAGCAGCCCAACGGGGATACAAGAGACCCAGTACTTC
CASSPTGIQETQYF
>TRBD2|TRBJ2-1|once|TRBV10-3
TGTGCCATCAGTGAGTCGCAGAGCGGGAGCACTGAGCAGTTCTTC
CAISESQSGSTEQFF
>NA|TRBJ2-7|NA|TRBV11-2
TGTGCCAGCAGCTGGGGGGTAGGACATTTCTACGAGCAGTACTTC
CASSWGVGHFYEQYF
>NA|TRBJ1-2|NA|TRBV5-1
TGCGCCAGCAGTTCCACAGGAGCGCTTTATGGCTACACCTTC
CASSSTGALYGYTF
>TRBD1|TRBJ2-7|NA|TRBV19
TGTGCCAGTACTCCGGGACAGGGTGCCTACGAGCAGTACTTC
CASTPGQGAYEQYF
>TRBD1|TRBJ1-2|NA|TRBV25-1
TGTGCCAGCAGTGACTACGGGGACAGCTATGGCTACACCTTC
CASSDYGDSYGYTF
>NA|TRBJ2-3|NA|TRBV19
TGTGCCAGTAGTGCCCGGTCAGGAGGAAGCACAGATACGCAGTATTTT
CASSARSGGSTDTQYF
>NA|TRBJ1-1|NA|TRBV4-1
TGCGCCAGCAGCCAAGATGCGACAGTTGAAGCTTTCTTT
CASSQDATVEAFF
>NA|TRBJ2-3|NA|TRBV27
TGTGCCAGCAGTTTGGCGTACGCCACAGATACGCAGTATTTT
CASSLAYATDTQYF
>TRBD2|TRBJ2-1|once|TRBV9
TGTGCCAGCAGCACTGGGGGGGGAGAGCAGTTCTTC
CASSTGGGEQFF
>TRBD1|TRBJ1-2|NA|TRBV29-1
TGCAGCGTCGACGGGACAGTCTATGGCTACACCTTC
CSVDGTVYGYTF
>TRBD1|TRBJ1-1|NA|TRBV7-9
TGTGCCAGCAGCTACCGGGACAGGGAGACCACTGAAGCTTTCTTT
CASSYRDRETTEAFF